This T cell receptor beta chain was recorded in a study of cytomegalovirus exposure and HLA in healthy donors. The validation cohort, a group of some 120 subjects, included the donors and was separate from the roughly 670-subject first cohort. The assay was immunoSEQ multiplex PCR, and TCRdb's table has in-frame clones only and misses some. The data contain 70,000 to 80,000 clones, approximately 94% of them seen just once; the ten biggest clones take up about 3.6%. This TCR was sampled from a woman aged 18-30 years in good health and CMV-seropositive. The sequenced sample consisted of PBMCs.

Here the CDR3 reads CASNGEQYF. As DNA, the CDR3 is TGTGCCAGCAACGGCGAGCAGTACTTC. This sequence joins TRBV2 and TRBJ2-7, with D uncertain. Germline lookup yields CDR1 SNHLY and CDR2 FYNNEI. Trimming took off 7 bases at V and 6 bases at J, with 4 bases between the two ends. The CDR3 has 9 residues.